These T cell receptor beta chains were read from a single sample in a study of blood T cell repertoires in COVID-19. Only in-frame clones appear in the TCRdb table, and some are missing; sequencing was by immunoSEQ multiplex PCR. The sample includes around 25,000 clones, 81% of them seen just once. The sample comprised peripheral blood. Every receptor here comes from a man between 70 and 80 years old with acute or convalescent COVID-19. Both conserved end residues are part of each CDR3. A D gene is named only where the DNA matches it firmly. Some rows have no size entry. The others give once, few or many, or a class for an expanded clone.

clone_size: .
d_call: .
cdr3_length: 14
v_call: TRBV5-4
j_call: TRBJ1-2
cdr3_nt: TGTGCCAGCAGCTTGGACGGAGAGGGCTATGGCTACACCTTC
cdr3_aa: CASSLDGEGYGYTF

clone_size: .
d_call: TRBD1
cdr3_length: 16
v_call: TRBV9
j_call: TRBJ1-1
cdr3_nt: TGTGCCAGCAGCCCGACAGGGGGGATAGGAGGCACTGAAGCTTTCTTT
cdr3_aa: CASSPTGGIGGTEAFF

clone_size: once
d_call: .
cdr3_length: 12
v_call: TRBV7-9
j_call: TRBJ1-2
cdr3_nt: TGTGCCAGCAGCTCGTCCAACTATGGCTACACCTTC
cdr3_aa: CASSSSNYGYTF

clone_size: .
d_call: .
cdr3_length: 14
v_call: TRBV11-2
j_call: TRBJ1-2
cdr3_nt: TGTGCCAGCAGCTTTGGGCAGAATAACTATGGCTACACCTTC
cdr3_aa: CASSFGQNNYGYTF

clone_size: medium-sized
d_call: TRBD1
cdr3_length: 13
v_call: TRBV5-1
j_call: TRBJ1-1
cdr3_nt: TGCGCCAGCAGCTTGGGGGACAGGGGGCGAGCTTTCTTT
cdr3_aa: CASSLGDRGRAFF

clone_size: .
d_call: TRBD2
cdr3_length: 18
v_call: TRBV19
j_call: TRBJ2-7
cdr3_nt: TGTGCCAGTAGTAAAAGGAGGGGGACTAGCGGGAGTATCTACGAGCAGTACTTC
cdr3_aa: CASSKRRGTSGSIYEQYF

clone_size: .
d_call: TRBD1
cdr3_length: 17
v_call: TRBV24-1
j_call: TRBJ1-5
cdr3_nt: TGTGCCACAGCACTTGACCGGGACAGGGGGAAGCATCAGCCCCAGCATTTT
cdr3_aa: CATALDRDRGKHQPQHF

clone_size: .
d_call: TRBD2
cdr3_length: 16
v_call: TRBV5-1
j_call: TRBJ2-7
cdr3_nt: TGCGCCAGCAGCCCCGACCCGAGCGGGGGGGTGTACGAGCAGTACTTC
cdr3_aa: CASSPDPSGGVYEQYF

clone_size: .
d_call: TRBD1
cdr3_length: 15
v_call: TRBV5-6
j_call: TRBJ1-6
cdr3_nt: TGTGCCAGCAGCTTGGTACAGGGGGATAATTCACCCCTCCACTTT
cdr3_aa: CASSLVQGDNSPLHF

clone_size: .
d_call: .
cdr3_length: 14
v_call: TRBV3-1/TRBV3-2
j_call: TRBJ1-6
cdr3_nt: TGTGCCAGCGCCCGGCTAGCCAATAATTCACCCCTCCACTTT
cdr3_aa: CASARLANNSPLHF

clone_size: .
d_call: .
cdr3_length: 17
v_call: TRBV19
j_call: TRBJ2-5
cdr3_nt: TGTGCCAGTAGTACAGGAGGGGTAAGCGGAGCCCAAGAGACCCAGTACTTC
cdr3_aa: CASSTGGVSGAQETQYF

clone_size: .
d_call: TRBD1
cdr3_length: 14
v_call: TRBV18
j_call: TRBJ1-1
cdr3_nt: TGTGCCAGCTCACCCGACAGGGCCAACACTGAAGCTTTCTTT
cdr3_aa: CASSPDRANTEAFF

clone_size: .
d_call: TRBD1
cdr3_length: 14
v_call: TRBV19
j_call: TRBJ2-7
cdr3_nt: TGTGCCAGTAGTGGGACGGACAGGGTCCACGAGCAGTACTTC
cdr3_aa: CASSGTDRVHEQYF

clone_size: .
d_call: .
cdr3_length: 15
v_call: TRBV19
j_call: TRBJ2-7
cdr3_nt: TGTGCCAGTAGTAATCGGGGGTGGGCGCCCTACGAGCAGTACTTC
cdr3_aa: CASSNRGWAPYEQYF

clone_size: .
d_call: .
cdr3_length: 13
v_call: TRBV7-9
j_call: TRBJ2-7
cdr3_nt: TGTGCCAGCAGCTTAGCGGGAGGGGGAGAGCAGTACTTC
cdr3_aa: CASSLAGGGEQYF

clone_size: .
d_call: .
cdr3_length: 15
v_call: TRBV4-3
j_call: TRBJ1-5
cdr3_nt: TGCGCCAGCAGCCAAGATAACGGGGGGATTCAGCCCCAGCATTTT
cdr3_aa: CASSQDNGGIQPQHF

clone_size: .
d_call: .
cdr3_length: 14
v_call: TRBV18
j_call: TRBJ1-2
cdr3_nt: TGTGCCAGCTCACCAAAACAGAGGGACTATGGCTACACCTTC
cdr3_aa: CASSPKQRDYGYTF

clone_size: .
d_call: TRBD1
cdr3_length: 14
v_call: TRBV14
j_call: TRBJ1-4
cdr3_nt: TGTGCCAGCAGCCGACAGGGAACTAATGAAAAACTGTTTTTT
cdr3_aa: CASSRQGTNEKLFF

clone_size: .
d_call: .
cdr3_length: 15
v_call: TRBV19
j_call: TRBJ2-6
cdr3_nt: TGTGCCAGTAGTATGTTGGGCCCTGGGGCCAACGTCCTGACTTTC
cdr3_aa: CASSMLGPGANVLTF

clone_size: .
d_call: TRBD1
cdr3_length: 15
v_call: TRBV18
j_call: TRBJ2-7
cdr3_nt: TGTGCCAGCTCACCACCGGACAGGGGGCGGTACGAGCAGTACTTC
cdr3_aa: CASSPPDRGRYEQYF

clone_size: .
d_call: .
cdr3_length: 16
v_call: TRBV15
j_call: TRBJ2-1
cdr3_nt: TGTGCCACCAGCAGACTGGACACCCAAATATACAATGAGCAGTTCTTC
cdr3_aa: CATSRLDTQIYNEQFF

clone_size: .
d_call: .
cdr3_length: 13
v_call: TRBV29-1
j_call: TRBJ2-2
cdr3_nt: TGCAGCGTCTGGACACCTAACACCGGGGAGCTGTTTTTT
cdr3_aa: CSVWTPNTGELFF

clone_size: once
d_call: TRBD2
cdr3_length: 15
v_call: TRBV4-3
j_call: TRBJ2-3
cdr3_nt: TGCGCCAGCAGCCAAGGACTAGCGGGAGGGCTTACGCAGTATTTT
cdr3_aa: CASSQGLAGGLTQYF

clone_size: .
d_call: TRBD1
cdr3_length: 14
v_call: TRBV27
j_call: TRBJ1-6
cdr3_nt: TGTGCCAGCAGTTTAGAGGGGGCAGGATCACCCCTCCACTTT
cdr3_aa: CASSLEGAGSPLHF

clone_size: .
d_call: TRBD1
cdr3_length: 15
v_call: TRBV6-1
j_call: TRBJ1-1
cdr3_nt: TGTGCCAGCAGTGAACGGCAGGGGGCGAAGACTGAAGCTTTCTTT
cdr3_aa: CASSERQGAKTEAFF

clone_size: .
d_call: TRBD1
cdr3_length: 14
v_call: TRBV19
j_call: TRBJ1-4
cdr3_nt: TGTGCCAGTAGTACGACAGGGTCGCGGGAAAAACTGTTTTTT
cdr3_aa: CASSTTGSREKLFF

clone_size: few
d_call: TRBD1
cdr3_length: 13
v_call: TRBV28
j_call: TRBJ1-6
cdr3_nt: TGTGCCAGCAAGACAGGGGGTAATTCACCCCTCCACTTT
cdr3_aa: CASKTGGNSPLHF

clone_size: .
d_call: .
cdr3_length: 16
v_call: TRBV5-5
j_call: TRBJ1-3
cdr3_nt: TGTGCCAGCAGCTTCTCTGCCTACCTCGATGGAAACACCATATATTTT
cdr3_aa: CASSFSAYLDGNTIYF

clone_size: .
d_call: TRBD2
cdr3_length: 17
v_call: TRBV19
j_call: TRBJ2-2
cdr3_nt: TGTGCCAGTAAGGGATCGGGAGGGGATAAAGGAATTAGGGAGCTGTTTTTT
cdr3_aa: CASKGSGGDKGIRELFF

clone_size: .
d_call: .
cdr3_length: 14
v_call: TRBV5-4
j_call: TRBJ1-2
cdr3_nt: TGTGCCAGCAGCCCGTGGACAAACGAGTATGGCTACACCTTC
cdr3_aa: CASSPWTNEYGYTF

clone_size: .
d_call: .
cdr3_length: 15
v_call: TRBV9
j_call: TRBJ2-1
cdr3_nt: TGTGCCAGCAGCGTAGCCAGCGACCCCTACAATGAGCAGTTCTTC
cdr3_aa: CASSVASDPYNEQFF

clone_size: .
d_call: .
cdr3_length: 13
v_call: TRBV7-9
j_call: TRBJ1-2
cdr3_nt: TGTGCCAGCAGCTGGGACTCGTTCTATGGCTACACCTTC
cdr3_aa: CASSWDSFYGYTF

clone_size: .
d_call: .
cdr3_length: 14
v_call: TRBV30
j_call: TRBJ1-2
cdr3_nt: TGTGCCTGGAGTGGGGGGGGCCCCTACTATGGCTACACCTTC
cdr3_aa: CAWSGGGPYYGYTF

clone_size: .
d_call: .
cdr3_length: 11
v_call: TRBV6-5
j_call: TRBJ2-3
cdr3_nt: TGTGCCAGCAGTTACATGTCAACGCAGTATTTT
cdr3_aa: CASSYMSTQYF

clone_size: .
d_call: .
cdr3_length: 15
v_call: TRBV5-6
j_call: TRBJ2-1
cdr3_nt: TGTGCCAGCAGCTTCGGCAGGGTATCCTACAATGAGCAGTTCTTC
cdr3_aa: CASSFGRVSYNEQFF

clone_size: .
d_call: .
cdr3_length: 18
v_call: TRBV18
j_call: TRBJ2-4
cdr3_nt: TGTGCCAGCTCACCTTCCGGGGGAGGTCCCATAGCCAAAAACATTCAGTACTTC
cdr3_aa: CASSPSGGGPIAKNIQYF

clone_size: .
d_call: .
cdr3_length: 13
v_call: TRBV7-9
j_call: TRBJ1-6
cdr3_nt: TGTGCCGTTAAACGGGGGGCAGAATCACCCCTCCACTTT
cdr3_aa: CAVKRGAESPLHF

clone_size: .
d_call: .
cdr3_length: 10
v_call: TRBV28
j_call: TRBJ1-2
cdr3_nt: TGTGCCAGCAGTGACATAGGCTACACCTTC
cdr3_aa: CASSDIGYTF

clone_size: .
d_call: TRBD2
cdr3_length: 15
v_call: TRBV5-1
j_call: TRBJ2-2
cdr3_nt: TGCGCCAGCAGCTGGACTAGCGGGGCGGGCGGGGAGCTGTTTTTT
cdr3_aa: CASSWTSGAGGELFF

clone_size: .
d_call: TRBD1
cdr3_length: 16
v_call: TRBV12-5
j_call: TRBJ2-2
cdr3_nt: TGTGCTAGTGGTTCCCATAAGGGGGCCAACACCGGGGAGCTGTTTTTT
cdr3_aa: CASGSHKGANTGELFF

clone_size: .
d_call: .
cdr3_length: 15
v_call: TRBV19
j_call: TRBJ2-2
cdr3_nt: TGTGCCAGTAGTAGTAGGGGCTTGAACACCGGGGAGCTGTTTTTT
cdr3_aa: CASSSRGLNTGELFF

clone_size: .
d_call: TRBD2
cdr3_length: 14
v_call: TRBV30
j_call: TRBJ2-5
cdr3_nt: TGTGCCTGGAGACTAGCGGGGGGGCAAGAGACCCAGTACTTC
cdr3_aa: CAWRLAGGQETQYF

clone_size: .
d_call: TRBD1
cdr3_length: 15
v_call: TRBV14
j_call: TRBJ1-1
cdr3_nt: TGTGCCAGCAGCCATCGGGGACGGGGGACAGGGCAAGCTTTCTTT
cdr3_aa: CASSHRGRGTGQAFF

clone_size: .
d_call: .
cdr3_length: 13
v_call: TRBV6-2/TRBV6-3
j_call: TRBJ2-7
cdr3_nt: TGTGCCAGCAGTGACCGCAGGGGCCTCGAGCAGTACTTC
cdr3_aa: CASSDRRGLEQYF

clone_size: .
d_call: .
cdr3_length: 14
v_call: TRBV6-5
j_call: TRBJ1-6
cdr3_nt: TGTGCCAGCAGTTACAGAGAGGCTAATTCACCCCTCCACTTT
cdr3_aa: CASSYREANSPLHF

clone_size: .
d_call: .
cdr3_length: 12
v_call: TRBV7-3
j_call: TRBJ2-2
cdr3_nt: TGTGCCAGCAGCACCCCTAAAGGGGAGCTGTTTTTT
cdr3_aa: CASSTPKGELFF

clone_size: .
d_call: .
cdr3_length: 13
v_call: TRBV11-3
j_call: TRBJ1-1
cdr3_nt: TGTGCCAGCAGCTTAGGCGGGAACACTGAAGCTTTCTTT
cdr3_aa: CASSLGGNTEAFF

clone_size: .
d_call: TRBD2
cdr3_length: 15
v_call: TRBV27
j_call: TRBJ2-1
cdr3_nt: TGTGCCAGCAGTTTACTAGCGGGGAGTAGCGATGAGCAGTTCTTC
cdr3_aa: CASSLLAGSSDEQFF

clone_size: .
d_call: TRBD1
cdr3_length: 13
v_call: TRBV3-1/TRBV3-2
j_call: TRBJ1-1
cdr3_nt: TGTGCCAGCAGCCAAGCCCAATCGGACAGGGCGATCTTT
cdr3_aa: CASSQAQSDRAIF

clone_size: .
d_call: TRBD1
cdr3_length: 17
v_call: TRBV7-9
j_call: TRBJ2-5
cdr3_nt: TGTGCCAGCAGCTTAGACCCGGACAGGGGGCTTGAGGAGACCCAGTACTTC
cdr3_aa: CASSLDPDRGLEETQYF

clone_size: .
d_call: TRBD2
cdr3_length: 17
v_call: TRBV3-1/TRBV3-2
j_call: TRBJ2-2
cdr3_nt: TGTGCCAGCAGCCAAGATAAGCTAGCGGGAAGGTCCGGGGAGCTGTTTTTT
cdr3_aa: CASSQDKLAGRSGELFF

clone_size: .
d_call: .
cdr3_length: 15
v_call: TRBV25-1
j_call: TRBJ1-2
cdr3_nt: TGTGCCAGCAGTGAAGCAGGGGTCAATAACTATGGCTACACCTTC
cdr3_aa: CASSEAGVNNYGYTF

clone_size: .
d_call: TRBD1
cdr3_length: 16
v_call: TRBV5-1
j_call: TRBJ1-6
cdr3_nt: TGCGCCAGCAGCTTGGAGGGGGCAGGGGGGAATTCACCCCTCCACTTT
cdr3_aa: CASSLEGAGGNSPLHF

clone_size: .
d_call: .
cdr3_length: 14
v_call: TRBV7-9
j_call: TRBJ2-3
cdr3_nt: TGTGCCAGCAGCTTAGTAACAGGGCCAGATACGCAGTATTTT
cdr3_aa: CASSLVTGPDTQYF

clone_size: .
d_call: TRBD1
cdr3_length: 13
v_call: TRBV6-5
j_call: TRBJ1-3
cdr3_nt: TGTGCCACTTCAAAGGGACAGGGTTACACCATATATTTT
cdr3_aa: CATSKGQGYTIYF

clone_size: .
d_call: .
cdr3_length: 15
v_call: TRBV9
j_call: TRBJ1-1
cdr3_nt: TGTGCCAGCAGCGTCTCCTTAGGGGTCGGCACTGAAGCTTTCTTT
cdr3_aa: CASSVSLGVGTEAFF

clone_size: .
d_call: .
cdr3_length: 16
v_call: TRBV21-1
j_call: TRBJ1-4
cdr3_nt: TGTGCCAGCAGCAAAGGAAGGGACAGTGGGGAGGAAAAACTGTTTTTT
cdr3_aa: CASSKGRDSGEEKLFF